One and the same sample provided the 20 T cell receptor beta chains below, sequenced in a study of T cell responses to AZD1222 COVID-19 vaccine. This table comes from immunoSEQ multiplex PCR, and its TCRdb copy is limited to in-frame clones, with some not included. The sample yields fewer than 150,000 clones, 85% to 90% seen once. The starting material was peripheral blood, obtained on day 0 of AZD1222 vaccination. The source of these receptors is an adult in good health.

V and J are TRBV3-1 (or the pseudogene TRBV3-2) and TRBJ2-3, with D maybe TRBD2 (6 bases). Germline V gene sequence: CDR1 LGHDT, CDR2 YNNKEL (reference sequence). V dropped 5 bases and J dropped 4 bases, with 19 bases sitting between them. This CDR3 has 16 amino acids. CDR3 coding DNA: TGTGCCAGCAGCTCCCCCATAATGGCGGGATCAGATACGCAGTATTTT. This translates into CASSSPIMAGSDTQYF.

J is TRBJ2-7 and V is TRBV27, with 7 bases that match TRBD2. CDR3 length equals 13 residues. V lost 6 bases to trimming and J lost 2 bases; unmatched junction nucleotides: 4. Germline loops: CDR1 MNHEY, CDR2 SMNVEV (reference sequence). The CDR3 here is CASSPGLTYEQYF. The CDR3 nucleotides read TGTGCCAGCAGCCCGGGACTAACCTACGAGCAGTACTTC.

This clone was counted between two and nine times. J is TRBJ2-1 and V is TRBV12-3 or TRBV12-4; 12 nucleotides line up with TRBD2. CDR3 size: 13 residues. V lost 6 bases and J lost 9; bases outside the gene matches: 3. CDR3 sequence: CASSLGLAGEQFF. In DNA form, the CDR3 reads TGTGCCAGCAGCCTGGGACTAGCGGGTGAGCAGTTCTTC.

This chain links TRBV25-1 with TRBJ2-5, with D perhaps matching TRBD1 (5 bases). Germline values: CDR1 MGHDK, CDR2 SYGVNS. V was shortened by 1 base and J by 2 bases, with 14 bases between the two germline ends. This CDR3 has 16 residues. The CDR3 DNA is TGTGCCAGCAGTGAATTTTGGGGCCCGTCTCAAGAGACCCAGTACTTC. This sequence encodes CASSEFWGPSQETQYF. Looking up the rest from reference TRBV25-1 and TRBJ2-5 gives the full variable domain: EADIYQTPRYLVIGTGKKITLECSQTMGHDKMYWYQQDPGMELHLIHYSYGVNSTEKGDLSSESTVSRIRTEHFPLTLESARPSHTSQYLCASSEFWGPSQETQYFGPGTRLLVL.

The chain uses TRBV13 and TRBJ2-1; 9 bases are a match to TRBD2. The length of the CDR3 is 16 residues. The J segment lost 4 bases and the V segment lost 0 bases, leaving 4 bases of the junction unmatched. The germline V gene encodes CDR1 PRHDT and CDR2 FYEKMQ (reference sequence). Written as DNA, the CDR3 is TGTGCCAGCAGCTTAGGTAGCGGGGGCTATTACAATGAGCAGTTCTTC. It translates to CASSLGSGGYYNEQFF.

This clone has a single count. The chain joins TRBV28 to TRBJ1-6; 7 nucleotides match TRBD1. The CDR3 is made up of 15 amino acids. Per germline, CDR1 MDHEN and CDR2 SYDVKM. The V gene end was trimmed by 5 bases and the J gene end by 5 bases; junction bases not matched to a gene: 6. The CDR3 region has the DNA TGTGCCAGCAGTACCCCCGACAGGGATAATTCACCCCTCCACTTT. It translates to CASSTPDRDNSPLHF.

The rearrangement uses TRBV30 and TRBJ2-2, with 9 nucleotides matching TRBD2. This CDR3 region has 13 residues. V shed 1 base, J shed 9 bases, and the junction held 3 bases outside the gene matches. The V gene's germline CDR1 is GTSNPN and CDR2 SVGIG (reference sequence). The CDR3 protein is CAWSGTSVRELFF. The CDR3 bases are TGTGCCTGGAGTGGGACTAGCGTCCGGGAGCTGTTTTTT.

This clone was counted once. The chain links TRBV28 to TRBJ1-5; no reliable D call. V lost 3 bases and J 1 base, leaving 10 bases between the germline ends. The CDR3 runs to 15 residues. Germline-derived CDR1 and CDR2 are MDHEN and SYDVKM. CDR3 region: CASSFFAVSNQPQHF. As DNA, the CDR3 is TGTGCCAGCAGTTTCTTCGCAGTAAGCAATCAGCCCCAGCATTTT.

On this clone: In the same sample, other DNA sequences code for this CDR3. The gene calls are TRBV12-3 or TRBV12-4 and TRBJ1-5; D unresolved. V lost 6 bases to trimming and J lost 2 bases, with 8 bases between them. The CDR3 extends over 13 amino acids. The CDR3 DNA reads as TGTGCCAGCAGCCCTCAGGGCAATCAGCCCCAGCATTTT. It codes for CASSPQGNQPQHF.

The chain links TRBV7-8 to TRBJ1-1; D gene ambiguous. This CDR3 contains 13 residues. CDR1 SGHVS and CDR2 FQNEAQ come from the germline V gene. V lost 5 bases and J 7 bases, leaving 14 bases between the germline ends. The CDR3 spells CASSKDAVGEAFF. The CDR3, as DNA: TGTGCCAGCAGCAAGGATGCGGTGGGTGAAGCTTTCTTT.

V usage is TRBV3-1 (or the pseudogene TRBV3-2) and J usage is TRBJ2-2; D is possibly TRBD1 (6 bases). CDR3 length: 13 residues. CDR1 and CDR2 from the germline V gene are LGHDT and YNNKEL (reference sequence). The ends were cut back, 4 bases at V and 7 bases at J, with 10 bases in the middle. The CDR3 is CASSLPGVGELFF. CDR3 sequence (DNA): TGTGCCAGCAGCCTACCAGGGGTCGGGGAGCTGTTTTTT.

This clone was observed a handful of times. The rearrangement links TRBV10-3 to TRBJ1-3; no definite D call. V was shortened by 2 bases and J by 1 base, with 9 bases between the two germline ends. Germline V gene lookup returns CDR1 ENHRY and CDR2 SYGVKD. The CDR3 loop spans 15 amino acids. The CDR3 loop reads CAISEGTPSGNTIYF. Written as DNA, the CDR3 is TGTGCCATCAGTGAGGGCACCCCATCTGGAAACACCATATATTTT.

The V gene is TRBV30, the J gene TRBJ1-1, with D possibly being TRBD1 (5 bases). Germline-derived CDR1 and CDR2 are GTSNPN and SVGIG (reference sequence). The CDR3 loop spans 14 amino acids. Deletions cut 6 bases from V and 0 bases from J, with 14 bases between. Written as DNA, the CDR3 is TGTGCCTGTCCCCGGGGCAGCTTGAACACTGAAGCTTTCTTT. It yields the protein CACPRGSLNTEAFF.

As regards this clone: Other DNA sequences in this sample translate to the same CDR3. J is TRBJ2-5 and V is TRBV20-1; D gene ambiguous. The V end lost 1 base, the J end lost 2 bases, and 2 bases lay between the germline ends. Germline V gene sequence: CDR1 DFQATT, CDR2 SNEGSKA (reference sequence). The CDR3 sequence is 11 residues long. The CDR3 here is CSARGQETQYF. CDR3 sequence (DNA): TGCAGTGCTAGAGGTCAAGAGACCCAGTACTTC.

The rearrangement links TRBV6-1 to TRBJ1-6; TRBD1 aligns across 7 bases. CDR3 size: 15 residues. The ends lost 2 bases at V and 2 bases at J; junction bases unmatched: 0. Germline assignment: CDR1 MNHNS and CDR2 SASEGT. CDR3 coding DNA: TGTGCCAGCAGTGAAAGGGGGCCCTATAATTCACCCCTCCACTTT. Its protein product is CASSERGPYNSPLHF.

J is TRBJ2-2 and V is TRBV19, with 11 bases fitting TRBD2. CDR1 and CDR2 from the germline V gene are LNHDA and SQIVND (reference sequence). The J segment lost 1 base and the V segment lost 5 bases, leaving 12 bases of the junction unmatched. The CDR3 has 19 amino acids. CDR3 amino acids: CASSPRGWLAGGNTGELFF. As DNA, the CDR3 is TGTGCCAGTAGTCCAAGAGGTTGGCTAGCGGGGGGGAACACCGGGGAGCTGTTTTTT.

The J gene is TRBJ2-7, the V gene TRBV29-1; D unclear. V was shortened by 6 bases and J by 0 bases, with 15 bases between the two germline ends. Germline values: CDR1 SQVTM, CDR2 ANQGSEA. The CDR3 runs 14 residues. This CDR3 reads CSVKGAAVSYEQYF. In DNA, the CDR3 is TGCAGCGTCAAAGGCGCCGCGGTCTCCTACGAGCAGTACTTC.

This clone was counted a few times. The chain has TRBV25-1 and TRBJ1-1; perhaps TRBD1 as D (5 bases). The V and J ends lost 1 base and 2 bases respectively, with 8 bases between them. Germline CDR1 MGHDK, CDR2 SYGVNS. The CDR3 has 14 amino acids. This CDR3 reads CASSEWGTNTEAFF. The CDR3 nucleotides are TGTGCCAGCAGTGAATGGGGGACTAACACTGAAGCTTTCTTT. The full variable domain, completed using reference TRBV25-1 and TRBJ1-1, is EADIYQTPRYLVIGTGKKITLECSQTMGHDKMYWYQQDPGMELHLIHYSYGVNSTEKGDLSSESTVSRIRTEHFPLTLESARPSHTSQYLCASSEWGTNTEAFFGQGTRLTVV.

The chain joins TRBV14 to TRBJ2-7; 10 bases fit TRBD1. The CDR3 contains 14 residues. CDR1 is SGHDN and CDR2 is FVKESK in the germline V gene. The V gene end was trimmed by 4 bases and the J gene end by 0 bases; junction bases not matched to a gene: 0. CDR3: CASSRTGGSYEQYF. Written as DNA, the CDR3 is TGTGCCAGCAGCCGGACAGGGGGCTCCTACGAGCAGTACTTC.

The genes are TRBV6-1 and TRBJ1-5; TRBD1 is a possible D gene (5 bases). Germline V gives CDR1 MNHNS, CDR2 SASEGT. Between the trimmed V and J ends, which lost 1 base and 2 bases, there was a span of 12 bases. This CDR3 is built from 16 residues. The CDR3 spells CASSEGQLRGNQPQHF. The CDR3 DNA is TGTGCCAGCAGTGAAGGACAGCTGAGGGGCAATCAGCCCCAGCATTTT.